The 18 T cell receptor beta chains presented below share a single source sample, sequenced in a study of cytomegalovirus exposure and HLA in healthy donors. The PCR ran on 60 Vbeta and 13 Jbeta primers. Method: immunoSEQ multiplex PCR; TCRdb's copy keeps in-frame clones and lacks some. The data hold 200,000 or so clones, with 80% to 85% observed a single time. The sequenced sample consisted of PBMCs. All receptors come from a woman aged 18-29 years in good health and CMV-seropositive.

The chain employs TRBV29-1 and TRBJ2-1; the D gene is possibly TRBD1 (5 bases). Germline lookup yields CDR1 SQVTM and CDR2 ANQGSEA. This CDR3 is built from 14 residues. V was trimmed by 2 bases and J by 9 bases, leaving 17 bases between them. CDR3 in amino acids: CSVERQRRRGEQFF. The CDR3 region has the DNA TGCAGCGTTGAAAGACAGAGGAGAAGAGGTGAGCAGTTCTTC.

The chain employs TRBV6-6 and TRBJ1-6, with TRBD1 as a possible D gene (6 bases). Germline V gene sequence: CDR1 MNHNY, CDR2 SVGAGI (reference sequence). Trimming removed 10 bases at V and 7 bases at J, with 23 bases between. The CDR3 length is 16 residues. As DNA, the CDR3 is TGTGCCATAGGGGGAGAGGGGCTGGTCAAGAATTCACCCCTCCACTTT. Translation gives CAIGGEGLVKNSPLHF.

This clone was seen a few times. The chain links TRBV7-9 to TRBJ2-3; tentatively, D is TRBD1 (6 bases). V was trimmed by 1 base and J by 2 bases, leaving 19 bases between them. The CDR3 covers 18 residues. CDR1 SEHNR and CDR2 FQNEAQ come from the germline V gene (reference sequence). CDR3 in amino acids: CASSLGRMTGLFTDTQYF. CDR3 DNA: TGTGCCAGCAGCTTAGGTCGGATGACAGGCCTTTTCACAGATACGCAGTATTTT.

The chain is built from TRBV9 and TRBJ2-3; 9 bases match TRBD1. This CDR3 contains 15 residues. J was trimmed by 0 bases and V by 6 bases; bases with no gene match: 5. CDR1 and CDR2 (germline): SGDLS, YYNGEE. CDR3 nucleotide sequence: TGTGCCAGCACTCACAGGGGGCAGAGCACAGATACGCAGTATTTT. It encodes CASTHRGQSTDTQYF.

The chain links TRBV7-3 to TRBJ1-1; no clear D. The V gene's germline CDR1 is SGHTA and CDR2 FQGTGA. The CDR3 totals 14 residues. The V gene lost 6 bases and the J gene lost 3 bases, with 14 bases spanning the gap. The CDR3 DNA is TGTGCCAGCAGACCGTTTCCGTCAGACACTGAAGCTTTCTTT. It is translated as CASRPFPSDTEAFF.

The chain employs TRBV4-2 and TRBJ2-3; 7 bases are a match to TRBD2. The CDR3 runs 16 residues. The V gene end was trimmed by 4 bases and the J gene end by 2 bases; junction bases not matched to a gene: 9. Per germline, CDR1 LGHNA and CDR2 YNFKEQ. This chain's CDR3 is CASSRRSGVSTDTQYF. The CDR3 DNA follows: TGTGCCAGCAGCCGGAGGAGCGGGGTTTCCACAGATACGCAGTATTTT.

The rearrangement joins TRBV11-1 to TRBJ2-6; perhaps TRBD1 as D (6 bases). The CDR3 is 19 amino acids. Germline V gene sequence: CDR1 SGHAT, CDR2 FQDESV (reference sequence). Trimming took 4 bases from V and 0 from J, leaving 19 bases between them. CDR3 amino acids: CASSYIPGHKPSGANVLTF. CDR3 bases: TGTGCCAGCAGCTACATCCCGGGACACAAGCCCTCTGGGGCCAACGTCCTGACTTTC.

This clone was observed a handful of times. V and J are TRBV4-2 and TRBJ2-4; D remains ambiguous. The V end lost 0 bases, the J end lost 0 bases, and 15 bases lay between the germline ends. Germline lookup yields CDR1 LGHNA and CDR2 YNFKEQ. This CDR3 is 18 amino acids long. CDR3 bases: TGTGCCAGCAGCCAAGAATCTGACACCTCAGTAGCCAAAAACATTCAGTACTTC. This sequence encodes CASSQESDTSVAKNIQYF.

This chain joins TRBV6-4 and TRBJ2-3, with 7 bases matching TRBD2. The CDR3 is made up of 14 amino acids. Unmatched junction bases numbered 8, after V lost 6 bases and J lost 5 bases. Germline lookup yields CDR1 MRHNA and CDR2 SNTAGT. The DNA of the CDR3 is TGTGCCAGCAGCGAGGCGGGGGAAGGAGATACGCAGTATTTT. Protein product: CASSEAGEGDTQYF.

CDR3 coding DNA: TGTGCCAGCTCGGGACTTAAAGAGACCCAGTACTTC. As protein: CASSGLKETQYF. V gene TRBV7-9 combines with J gene TRBJ2-5, with D tentatively TRBD2 (6 bases). V was cut by 8 bases and J by 3 bases, with 10 bases left in between. CDR1 and CDR2 (germline): SEHNR, FQNEAQ (reference sequence). The length of the CDR3 is 12 residues.

The chain employs TRBV4-1 and TRBJ2-7, with D possibly TRBD2 on 6 matching bases. The V and J ends lost 0 bases and 5 bases respectively, with 11 bases between them. The CDR3 is 14 residues long. Germline assignment: CDR1 MGHRA and CDR2 YSYEKL. The CDR3 nucleotides are TGCGCCAGCAGCCAAGATTGGAGGGTCGACGAGCAGTACTTC. Translation: CASSQDWRVDEQYF.

V is TRBV9 and J is TRBJ1-2; tentatively, D is TRBD1 (5 bases). The CDR3 contains 15 residues. Deletions cut 4 bases from V and 8 bases from J, with 21 bases between. Germline V gene sequence: CDR1 SGDLS, CDR2 YYNGEE. The CDR3 coding sequence is TGTGCCAGCAGCTTACAGAGACAGAGCTATGAAGGCTACACCTTC. Amino acid sequence: CASSLQRQSYEGYTF.

The chain has TRBV4-1 and TRBJ2-3; TRBD1 matches at 9 bases. Losses at the gene ends were 6 bases for V and 3 bases for J; bases not matched to a gene: 7. The CDR3 contains 15 residues. Germline V gene data show CDR1 as MGHRA and CDR2 as YSYEKL. CDR3 in amino acids: CASRTGTGPTDTQYF. The DNA of the CDR3 is TGCGCCAGCAGAACCGGGACAGGGCCAACAGATACGCAGTATTTT.

A single count supports this clone. The chain has TRBV18 and TRBJ1-5, with a tentative D call TRBD1 (6 bases). The germline V gene has CDR1 KGHSH and CDR2 LQKENI. The V and J ends lost 2 bases and 9 bases respectively, with 14 bases between them. This CDR3 has 14 amino acids. CDR3 region: CASSPSGGLAPQHF. CDR3 sequence (DNA): TGTGCCAGCTCACCATCGGGGGGGCTCGCGCCCCAGCATTTT. The full variable domain, with the rest looked up from reference TRBV18 and TRBJ1-5, is NAGVMQNPRHLVRRRGQEARLRCSPMKGHSHVYWYRQLPEEGLKFMVYLQKENIIDESGMPKERFSAEFPKEGPSILRIQQVVRGDSAAYFCASSPSGGLAPQHFGDGTRLSIL.

The V and J genes are TRBV2 and TRBJ1-1; 12 positions agree with TRBD1. Germline V gene sequence: CDR1 SNHLY, CDR2 FYNNEI. This CDR3 is built from 16 residues. V dropped 8 bases and J dropped 1; count of bases not matched to a gene: 8. DNA for the CDR3: TGTGCCAGCCTAACGGGACAGGGGGCTGGGAACACTGAAGCTTTCTTT. Translated: CASLTGQGAGNTEAFF. Supplemented by reference TRBV2 and TRBJ1-1, the full variable domain reads EPEVTQTPSHQVTQMGQEVILRCVPISNHLYFYWYRQILGQKVEFLVSFYNNEISEKSEIFDDQFSVERPDGSNFTLKIRSTKLEDSAMYFCASLTGQGAGNTEAFFGQGTRLTVV.

This chain joins TRBV12-5 and TRBJ2-7, with TRBD2 identical over 14 bases. V shed 7 bases and J 7 bases; nucleotides not matched to a gene: 9. CDR3 size: 15 residues. Germline V gene data show CDR1 as LGHNT and CDR2 as FRNRAP. The CDR3 spells CASERTSGGSMEQYF. The CDR3 DNA reads as TGTGCTAGTGAAAGGACTAGCGGGGGGTCTATGGAGCAGTACTTC.

The V gene is TRBV27, the J gene TRBJ1-2; 9 bases agree with TRBD1. V was clipped by 5 bases and J by 6 bases; unmatched bases: 7. The length of the CDR3 is 14 residues. The V gene's germline CDR1 is MNHEY and CDR2 SMNVEV (reference sequence). CDR3 loop: CASSKWTGDNGYTF. In DNA form, the CDR3 reads TGTGCCAGCAGTAAATGGACAGGGGATAATGGCTACACCTTC.

This clone came up a few times. The rearrangement links TRBV29-1 to TRBJ2-1; 7 bases agree with TRBD1. This CDR3 spans 14 amino acids. Germline V gives CDR1 SQVTM, CDR2 ANQGSEA. Trimming took 6 bases from V and 6 from J; bases not matched to a gene: 11. CDR3 sequence: CSVSGGMMVNEQFF. Here the CDR3 DNA reads TGCAGCGTCTCAGGGGGTATGATGGTCAATGAGCAGTTCTTC.